This TCR beta chain was identified during a study of T cell responses to AZD1222 COVID-19 vaccine. In germline, CDR1 is LGHNA, CDR2 YNFKEQ. Trimming removed 3 bases from V and 2 bases from J; junction bases left unmatched: 12. The CDR3 extends over 19 amino acids. This clone was found once. Profiling relied on immunoSEQ multiplex PCR, and the TCRdb table lists in-frame clones only, not all of them. The sample comprises 150,000 to 200,000 clones, around 92% of which are singletons, and roughly 1.4% rests with the top ten. Material: peripheral blood, obtained on day 0 of AZD1222 vaccination. This TCR derives from an adult in good health. The rearrangement links TRBV4-2 to TRBJ2-6; TRBD2 matches 8 bases. CDR3 sequence reads: CASSHPGGAGVAGANVLTF. CDR3 DNA sequence: TGTGCCAGCAGCCACCCCGGTGGAGCGGGGGTAGCTGGGGCCAACGTCCTGACTTTC.